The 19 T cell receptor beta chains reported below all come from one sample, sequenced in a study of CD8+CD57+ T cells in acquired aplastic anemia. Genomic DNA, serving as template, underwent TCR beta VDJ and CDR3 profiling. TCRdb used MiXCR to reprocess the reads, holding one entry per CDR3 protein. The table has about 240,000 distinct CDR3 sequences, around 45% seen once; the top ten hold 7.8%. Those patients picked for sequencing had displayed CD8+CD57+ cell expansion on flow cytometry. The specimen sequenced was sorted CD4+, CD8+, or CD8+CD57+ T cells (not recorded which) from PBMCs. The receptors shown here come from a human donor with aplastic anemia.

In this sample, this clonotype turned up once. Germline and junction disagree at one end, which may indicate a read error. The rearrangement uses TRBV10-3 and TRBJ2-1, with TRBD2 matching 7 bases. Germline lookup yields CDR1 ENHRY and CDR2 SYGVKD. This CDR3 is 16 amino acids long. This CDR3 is CASSLSERGIYNEQFF. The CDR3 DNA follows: TGTGCCAGCAGTTTATCGGAGCGGGGCATCTACAATGAGCAGTTCTTC.

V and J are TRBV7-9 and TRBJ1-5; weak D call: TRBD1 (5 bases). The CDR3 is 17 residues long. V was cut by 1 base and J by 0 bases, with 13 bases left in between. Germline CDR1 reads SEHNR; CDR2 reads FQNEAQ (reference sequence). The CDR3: CASSLGLTAYSNQPQHF. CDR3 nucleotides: TGTGCCAGCAGCTTAGGATTGACAGCATATAGCAATCAGCCCCAGCATTTT.

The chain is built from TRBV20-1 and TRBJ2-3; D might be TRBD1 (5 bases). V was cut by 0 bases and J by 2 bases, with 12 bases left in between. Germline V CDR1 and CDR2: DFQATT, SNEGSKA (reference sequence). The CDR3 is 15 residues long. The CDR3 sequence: CSARDRVLSTDTQYF. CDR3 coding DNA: TGCAGTGCTAGAGACAGGGTACTCTCCACAGATACGCAGTATTTT.

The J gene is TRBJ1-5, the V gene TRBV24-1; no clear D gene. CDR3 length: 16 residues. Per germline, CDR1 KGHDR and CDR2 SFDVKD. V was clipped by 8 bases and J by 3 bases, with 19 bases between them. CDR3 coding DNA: TGTGCCACCACCCGAAAGGGAAATTTGTACAATCAGCCCCAGCATTTT. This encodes CATTRKGNLYNQPQHF.

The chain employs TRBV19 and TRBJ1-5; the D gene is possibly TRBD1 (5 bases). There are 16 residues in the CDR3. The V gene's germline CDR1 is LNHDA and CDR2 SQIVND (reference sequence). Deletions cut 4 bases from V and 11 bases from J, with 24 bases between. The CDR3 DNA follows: TGTGCCAGTAGTACGCTGATAGCGGGGGACCAAGAGACCCAGCATTTT. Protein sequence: CASSTLIAGDQETQHF.

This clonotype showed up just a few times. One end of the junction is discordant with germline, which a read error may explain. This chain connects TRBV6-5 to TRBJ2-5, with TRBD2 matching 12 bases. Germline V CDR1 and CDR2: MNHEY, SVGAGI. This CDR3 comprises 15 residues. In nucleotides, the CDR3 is TGTGCCATCAGTTGGACTAGCGGGACCCAAGAGACCCAGTACTTC. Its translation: CAISWTSGTQETQYF.

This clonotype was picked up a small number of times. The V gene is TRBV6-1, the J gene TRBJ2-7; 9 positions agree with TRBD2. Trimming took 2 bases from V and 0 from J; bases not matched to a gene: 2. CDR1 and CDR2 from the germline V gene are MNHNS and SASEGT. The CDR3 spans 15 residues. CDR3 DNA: TGTGCCAGCAGTGAATTAGCGGGGGCCTCCTACGAGCAGTACTTC. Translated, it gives CASSELAGASYEQYF.

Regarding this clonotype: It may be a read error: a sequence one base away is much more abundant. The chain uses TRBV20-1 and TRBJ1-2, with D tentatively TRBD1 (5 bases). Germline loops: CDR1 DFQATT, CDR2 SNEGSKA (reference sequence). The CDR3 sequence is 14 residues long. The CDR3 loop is CSAPEPGQSWGYAF. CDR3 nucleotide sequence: TGCAGTGCGCCGGAACCGGGGCAATCATGGGGCTACGCCTTC.

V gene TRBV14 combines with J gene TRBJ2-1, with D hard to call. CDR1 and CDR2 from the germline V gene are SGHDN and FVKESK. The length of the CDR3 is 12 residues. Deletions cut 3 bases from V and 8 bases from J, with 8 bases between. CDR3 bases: TGTGCCAGCAGCCAGGGGTGGTATGAGCAGTTCTTC. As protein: CASSQGWYEQFF.

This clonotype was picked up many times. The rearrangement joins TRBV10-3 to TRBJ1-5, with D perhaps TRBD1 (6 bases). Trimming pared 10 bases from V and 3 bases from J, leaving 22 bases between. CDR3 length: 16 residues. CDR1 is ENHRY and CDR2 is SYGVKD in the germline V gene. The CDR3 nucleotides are TGTGCCACCAGAGGTTCAGGGGTCGGGGTCAATCAGCCCCAGCATTTT. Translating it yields CATRGSGVGVNQPQHF.

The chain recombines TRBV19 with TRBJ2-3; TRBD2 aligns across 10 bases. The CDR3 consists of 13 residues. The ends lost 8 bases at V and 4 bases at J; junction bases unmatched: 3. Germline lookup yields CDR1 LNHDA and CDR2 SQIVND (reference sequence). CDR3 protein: CASGTSVSDTQYF. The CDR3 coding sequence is TGTGCCAGTGGGACTAGCGTTTCAGATACGCAGTATTTT.

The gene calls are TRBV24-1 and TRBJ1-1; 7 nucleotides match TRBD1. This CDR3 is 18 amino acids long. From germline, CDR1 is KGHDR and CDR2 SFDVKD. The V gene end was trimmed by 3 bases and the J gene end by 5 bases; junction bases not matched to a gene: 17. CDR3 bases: TGTGCCACCAGTGATGCGGGGCTTAGGGGGCGTCAGGCAACTGAAGCTTTCTTT. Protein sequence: CATSDAGLRGRQATEAFF.

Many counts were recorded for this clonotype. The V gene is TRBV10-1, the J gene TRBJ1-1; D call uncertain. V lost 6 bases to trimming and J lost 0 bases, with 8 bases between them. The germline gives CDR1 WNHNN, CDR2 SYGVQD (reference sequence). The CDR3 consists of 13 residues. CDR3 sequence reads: CASRAELNTEAFF. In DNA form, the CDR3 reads TGCGCCAGCAGGGCAGAACTGAACACTGAAGCTTTCTTT.

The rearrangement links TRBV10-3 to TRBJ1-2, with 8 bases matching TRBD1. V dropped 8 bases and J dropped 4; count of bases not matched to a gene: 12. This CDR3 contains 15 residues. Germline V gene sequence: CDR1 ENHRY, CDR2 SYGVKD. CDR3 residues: CAIRNGTGTPYGYTF. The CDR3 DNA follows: TGTGCCATCCGAAATGGGACAGGTACCCCCTATGGCTACACCTTC.

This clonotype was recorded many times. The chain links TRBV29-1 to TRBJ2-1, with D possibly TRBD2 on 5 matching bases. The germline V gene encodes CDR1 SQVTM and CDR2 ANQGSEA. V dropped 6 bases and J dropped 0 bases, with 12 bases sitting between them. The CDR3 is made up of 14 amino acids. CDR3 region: CSVPQEGSYNEQFF. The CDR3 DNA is TGCAGCGTCCCGCAAGAGGGCTCCTACAATGAGCAGTTCTTC.

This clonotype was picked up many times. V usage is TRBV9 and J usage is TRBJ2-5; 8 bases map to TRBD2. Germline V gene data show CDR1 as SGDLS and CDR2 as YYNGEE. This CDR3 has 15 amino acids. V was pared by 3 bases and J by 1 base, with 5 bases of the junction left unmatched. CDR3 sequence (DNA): TGTGCCAGCAGCGGCGGCGGGGGGCCCCAAGAGACCCAGTACTTC. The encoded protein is CASSGGGGPQETQYF.

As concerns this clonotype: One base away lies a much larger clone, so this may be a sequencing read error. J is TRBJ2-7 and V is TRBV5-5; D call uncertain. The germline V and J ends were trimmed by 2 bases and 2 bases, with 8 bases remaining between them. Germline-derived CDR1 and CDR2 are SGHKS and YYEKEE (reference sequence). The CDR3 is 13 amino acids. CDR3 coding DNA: TGTGCCAGCAGCTTCGGGTACCCCTACGAGCAGTACTTC. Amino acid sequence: CASSFGYPYEQYF.

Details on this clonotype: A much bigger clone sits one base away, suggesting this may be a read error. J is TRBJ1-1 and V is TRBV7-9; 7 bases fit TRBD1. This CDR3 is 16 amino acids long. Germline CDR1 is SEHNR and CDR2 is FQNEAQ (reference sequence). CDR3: CAGSPRGEPMNTEAFF. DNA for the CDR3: TGTGCCGGCAGCCCCAGGGGGGAGCCCATGAACACTGAAGCTTTCTTT.

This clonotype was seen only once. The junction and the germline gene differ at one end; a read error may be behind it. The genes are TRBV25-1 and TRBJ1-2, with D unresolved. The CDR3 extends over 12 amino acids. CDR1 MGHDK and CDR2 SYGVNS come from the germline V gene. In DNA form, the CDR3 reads TGTGCCGGCAGTGACGACTTCTATGGCTACACCTTC. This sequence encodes CAGSDDFYGYTF.